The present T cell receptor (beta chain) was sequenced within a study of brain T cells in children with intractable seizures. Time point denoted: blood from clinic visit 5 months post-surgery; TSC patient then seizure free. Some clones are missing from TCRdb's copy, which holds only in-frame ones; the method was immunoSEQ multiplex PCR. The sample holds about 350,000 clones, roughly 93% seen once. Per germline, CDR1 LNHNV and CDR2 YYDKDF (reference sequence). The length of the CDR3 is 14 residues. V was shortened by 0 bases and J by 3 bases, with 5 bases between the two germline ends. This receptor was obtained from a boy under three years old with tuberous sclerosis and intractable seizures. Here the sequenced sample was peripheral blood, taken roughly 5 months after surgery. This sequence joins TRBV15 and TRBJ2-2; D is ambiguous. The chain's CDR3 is CATSREPHTGELFF. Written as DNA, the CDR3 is TGTGCCACCAGCAGAGAGCCGCACACCGGGGAGCTGTTTTTT.